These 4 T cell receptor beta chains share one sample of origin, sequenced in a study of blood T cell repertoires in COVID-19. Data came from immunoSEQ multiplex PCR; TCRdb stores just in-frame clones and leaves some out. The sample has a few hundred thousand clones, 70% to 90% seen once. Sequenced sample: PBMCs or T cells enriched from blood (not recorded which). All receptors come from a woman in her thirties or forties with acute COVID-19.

CDR3 protein: CASSLSGGRYNEQFF. In DNA form, the CDR3 reads TGTGCCAGCAGCTTATCGGGGGGCCGCTACAATGAGCAGTTCTTC. The gene calls are TRBV13 and TRBJ2-1; TRBD2 might be the D (7 bases). V shed 2 bases and J shed 3 bases, with 11 bases lying between them. This CDR3 has 15 amino acids. The germline V gene encodes CDR1 PRHDT and CDR2 FYEKMQ (reference sequence).

CDR3 sequence (DNA): TGTGCCAGCAGTTCCCTTGACAGCGCAAACTACAATGAGCAGTTCTTC. Translation: CASSSLDSANYNEQFF. The chain couples TRBV28 to TRBJ2-1, with D maybe TRBD1 (5 bases). This CDR3 has 16 residues. Germline V gene lookup returns CDR1 MDHEN and CDR2 SYDVKM. The V gene lost 4 bases and the J gene lost 3 bases, with 16 bases spanning the gap.

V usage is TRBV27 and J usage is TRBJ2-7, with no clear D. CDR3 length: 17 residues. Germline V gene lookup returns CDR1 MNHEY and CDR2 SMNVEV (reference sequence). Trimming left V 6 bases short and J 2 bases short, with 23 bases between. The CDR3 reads CASRPFGRHSLAYEQYF. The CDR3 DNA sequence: TGTGCCAGCAGACCTTTTGGCCGACACTCATTGGCCTACGAGCAGTACTTC.

The CDR3 sequence: CASSWGLAHTGELFF. The CDR3, as DNA: TGTGCCAGCAGCTGGGGACTAGCCCACACCGGGGAGCTGTTTTTT. The chain uses TRBV5-4 and TRBJ2-2, with 9 bases aligning to TRBD2. Germline V lookup: CDR1 SGHNT, CDR2 YYREEE (reference sequence). The CDR3 loop spans 15 amino acids. V was pared by 3 bases and J by 3 bases, with 3 bases of the junction left unmatched.